This T cell receptor (beta chain) was found in a study of T cell repertoires in cytomegalovirus infection (dated by TCRdb to between 2018 and 2021). General notes on the study: The peptide stimulations were aimed at well-studied HLA-B-restricted epitopes as well as recently identified HLA-C-restricted CMV epitopes, whose presentation resists viral immunomodulation. The HLA type of each donor mattered for the analysis, because public TCR beta signatures pointed to carriage of CMV infection along with the matching HLA type.

The sample's treatment or condition label, in plain terms: in vitro stimulation with specific CMV peptide epitopes to enrich CMV-specific T cells. Sequencing was carried out with an Illumina HiSeq 1500. The public sequencing data were trimmed at Q25 with fastp and processed into clonotypes with MiXCR by TCRdb, which kept only in-frame beta chains. Every entry covers one CDR3 protein and lists the most common genes and DNA from its rows. A total of a few hundred thousand distinct CDR3 sequences appear in this sample, over 35% of them only once. The ten largest clones represent 48% of the sample. About this clonotype: Its antigen is currently not known. No base-level quality is on record; no much larger clone is a single base apart.

Paper-wide results and their limitations: In both this cohort and an independent cohort of 352 donors, the cumulative frequency of public TCR beta family members distinguished carriers of CMV infection plus the relevant HLA type. In the ex vivo response, HLA-C-restricted CMV-specific TCR beta clonotypes were dominant, and in two of eight donors the single most frequent clonotype came from this HLA-C-restricted group.

CDR1 and CDR2 are read off the germline V gene as SGHTA and FQGNSA. V is shortened by 5 bases, J by 8 bases, and the region joining them spans 18 bases. The CDR3, cysteine through phenylalanine, is 15 amino acids long. The entry retains the CDR3 DNA only, 45 bases that are in frame from base 1. The sequencing used cultured PBMCs, collected from culture after CMV antigen stimulation. The TCR was taken from a human donor in good health (CMV status not recorded). Some clones in this sample may be carry-over from other donors' samples. The sequence joins TRBV7-2 to TRBJ1-4; the D gene lacks a confident call. The DNA reads as follows: TGTGCCAGCAGCCAACACGACGCGGGCGGCGAAAAACTGTTTTTT. It is translated as CASSQHDAGGEKLFF.